This T cell receptor (beta chain) was captured by sequencing in a study of blood T cells in healthy people across ages. General study findings and limits: Strong correlation was found linking TCR beta diversity to naive T cell percentage.

Concerning this clonotype: Its antigen remains unknown.

The CDR3 contains 15 residues. Germline V lookup: CDR1 LGHNA, CDR2 YNFKEQ. The V end was cut by 1 base, the J end by 4 bases, with 13 bases between. Peripheral blood from each donor was collected in a volume of roughly 9.8 milliliters. With a J-beta primer mix and a sample-barcoded 5' primer, a second PCR ran about 7 to 12 cycles. A tag from a template-switch adaptor with 12 random nucleotides marked each cDNA molecule. TCRdb processed the 5' RACE reads anew with MiXCR; each CDR3 protein has one entry. The sample gives 650,000 to 800,000 distinct CDR3 sequences, roughly 44% of which show up once; around 21% is in the top ten.

The V call is TRBV4-2, the J call TRBJ1-2; D remains ambiguous. This sequence originates from a man in his fifties or sixties in good health. Sequenced: blood. This CDR3 is CASSQVGQATYGYTF. CDR3 DNA sequence: TGTGCCAGCAGCCAAGTGGGTCAGGCGACCTATGGCTACACCTTC.